These 17 T cell receptor beta chains originate from one sample sequenced in a study of long-term antiretroviral therapy in people with HIV. Assay version v3.0 of immunoSEQ was used, and it was run at survey level. The table came from immunoSEQ multiplex PCR; TCRdb's copy has only in-frame clones and leaves some out. The repertoire has about 16,000 clones, roughly 91% of them found once; the top ten carry approximately 12%. This specimen was unsorted PBMCs, taken 6.9 years after starting antiretroviral therapy. The origin of the receptors is a man in his fifties with HIV.

This chain links TRBV2 with TRBJ2-7; tentative D call: TRBD1 (5 bases). The V and J ends lost 1 base and 0 bases respectively, with 10 bases between them. Per germline, CDR1 SNHLY and CDR2 FYNNEI. This CDR3 is 15 amino acids long. In DNA, the CDR3 is TGTGCCAGCAGTGAAGAACAGGTTGGCTCCTACGAGCAGTACTTC. It translates to CASSEEQVGSYEQYF.

The chain is built from TRBV6-1 and TRBJ2-1; 10 bases match TRBD1. Germline trimming cut 6 bases from V and 4 bases from J; bases unmatched to any gene: 6. The CDR3 runs to 15 residues. From germline, CDR1 is MNHNS and CDR2 SASEGT. Here the CDR3 reads CASSLGQGPYNEQFF. CDR3 nucleotides: TGTGCCAGCAGCTTGGGACAGGGGCCGTACAATGAGCAGTTCTTC.

The genes are TRBV7-3 and TRBJ2-1; 7 bases line up with TRBD2. Germline assignment: CDR1 SGHTA and CDR2 FQGTGA. V was pared by 5 bases and J by 4 bases, with 17 bases of the junction left unmatched. There are 18 residues in the CDR3. The CDR3 is CASSILGPETSSYNEQFF. Here the CDR3 DNA reads TGTGCCAGCAGCATACTGGGGCCGGAGACTAGCTCTTACAATGAGCAGTTCTTC.

Only one count was recorded for this clone. The gene calls are TRBV13 and TRBJ2-7; TRBD1 aligns across 11 bases. Germline CDR1 PRHDT, CDR2 FYEKMQ (reference sequence). This CDR3 has 15 amino acids. V lost 5 bases, J lost 3 bases, and 6 bases stayed unmatched. In DNA, the CDR3 is TGTGCCAGCAGCACTCGGACAGGGGGCTACTACGAGCAGTACTTC. This translates into CASSTRTGGYYEQYF.

The rearrangement uses TRBV7-3 and TRBJ2-1, with 12 positions matching TRBD2. This CDR3 is built from 20 residues. Germline V CDR1 and CDR2: SGHTA, FQGTGA. Losses at the gene ends were 2 bases for V and 6 bases for J; bases not matched to a gene: 17. CDR3 amino acids: CASSLQRPSGRAASVNEQFF. The CDR3 DNA follows: TGTGCCAGCAGCTTACAACGGCCTAGCGGGAGGGCAGCAAGTGTCAATGAGCAGTTCTTC.

V usage is TRBV5-6 and J usage is TRBJ1-4; D is perhaps TRBD1 (6 bases). V was shortened by 0 bases and J by 10 bases, with 16 bases between the two germline ends. Germline CDR1 SGHDT, CDR2 YYEEEE. This CDR3 is built from 15 residues. CDR3 amino acids: CASSLVNRVGGKLFF. In DNA, the CDR3 is TGTGCCAGCAGCTTGGTTAACAGGGTCGGTGGAAAACTGTTTTTT.

This clone is labeled medium-sized. The chain joins TRBV6-4 to TRBJ2-2, with 9 bases identical to TRBD2. Per germline, CDR1 MRHNA and CDR2 SNTAGT. The CDR3 contains 16 residues. Trimming at V came to 0 bases and at J to 1 base, leaving 0 bases not matched to a gene. Here the CDR3 reads CASSDSTSGNTGELFF. CDR3 bases: TGTGCCAGCAGTGACTCGACTAGCGGGAACACCGGGGAGCTGTTTTTT.

The chain has TRBV25-1 and TRBJ2-3; 9 bases align to TRBD1. The V and J ends lost 4 bases and 2 bases, in that order; junction bases with no gene match: 1. The CDR3 spans 14 residues. Germline CDR1 reads MGHDK; CDR2 reads SYGVNS. CDR3 amino acids: CASSGQGDTDTQYF. Here the CDR3 DNA reads TGTGCCAGCAGTGGACAGGGGGACACAGATACGCAGTATTTT.

The table lists this clone with a count of one. The V gene is TRBV5-1, the J gene TRBJ2-7; possible D gene TRBD2, 6 bases. V shed 0 bases and J shed 2 bases, with 12 bases lying between them. CDR3 length: 15 amino acids. The germline V gene encodes CDR1 SGHRS and CDR2 YFSETQ. In DNA, the CDR3 is TGCGCCAGCAGCTTGGGAGGGAGGCCAGCCTACGAGCAGTACTTC. Its protein product is CASSLGGRPAYEQYF.

The gene calls are TRBV30 and TRBJ1-5, with D perhaps TRBD1 (5 bases). CDR3 size: 13 residues. The V and J ends lost 1 base and 6 bases respectively, with 10 bases between them. Germline CDR1 GTSNPN, CDR2 SVGIG (reference sequence). CDR3 nucleotides: TGTGCCTGGAGTGATGGGGGGAGTCAGCCCCAGCATTTT. It specifies CAWSDGGSQPQHF.

The V and J genes are TRBV9 and TRBJ2-2; a possible D gene is TRBD1 (5 bases). V gave up 0 bases and J gave up 5 bases, with 11 bases separating them. The CDR3 loop spans 15 amino acids. Germline CDR1 reads SGDLS; CDR2 reads YYNGEE. CDR3 nucleotides: TGTGCCAGCAGCGTAGTAGACAGTTGGACCGGGGAGCTGTTTTTT. It yields the protein CASSVVDSWTGELFF.

This clone was observed a single time. The chain uses TRBV29-1 and TRBJ2-7; no definite D call. V was trimmed by 5 bases and J by 0 bases, leaving 8 bases between them. The CDR3 runs 12 residues. In germline, CDR1 is SQVTM, CDR2 ANQGSEA. The CDR3 DNA follows: TGCAGCGTTACAGATGGCTCCTACGAGCAGTACTTC. Protein sequence: CSVTDGSYEQYF.

The chain recombines TRBV10-3 with TRBJ2-7; 8 bases are a match to TRBD2. V lost 5 bases to trimming and J lost 6 bases; unmatched junction nucleotides: 9. The CDR3 runs 14 residues. From germline, CDR1 is ENHRY and CDR2 SYGVKD. The CDR3 spells CAISKTSDLIEQYF. Written as DNA, the CDR3 is TGTGCCATCAGTAAGACTAGCGATCTAATCGAGCAGTACTTC.

The chain has TRBV6-5 and TRBJ2-3; D is ambiguous. From germline, CDR1 is MNHEY and CDR2 SVGAGI. The CDR3 has 11 residues. V was pared by 4 bases and J by 5 bases, with 4 bases between. DNA for the CDR3: TGTGCCAGCAGTTGGGGAGATACGCAGTATTTT. This translates into CASSWGDTQYF.

The chain recombines TRBV10-3 with TRBJ2-7; D unresolved. Germline-derived CDR1 and CDR2 are ENHRY and SYGVKD. CDR3 size: 13 residues. Between the trimmed V and J ends, which lost 3 bases and 2 bases, there was a span of 8 bases. This CDR3 is CAISDSGAYEQYF. DNA of the CDR3: TGTGCCATCAGTGACAGTGGGGCCTACGAGCAGTACTTC.

V is TRBV27 and J is TRBJ2-1; TRBD2 matches at 13 bases. V gave up 5 bases and J gave up 9 bases; unmatched junction bases: 4. The CDR3 spans 14 residues. Germline V gene lookup returns CDR1 MNHEY and CDR2 SMNVEV (reference sequence). This CDR3 is CASSTWTSGSEQFF. The CDR3 DNA is TGTGCCAGCAGTACTTGGACTAGCGGGAGTGAGCAGTTCTTC.

The chain employs TRBV7-9 and TRBJ2-7; possible D gene TRBD1, 6 bases. From germline, CDR1 is SEHNR and CDR2 FQNEAQ (reference sequence). This CDR3 is built from 16 residues. Trimming pared 2 bases from V and 3 bases from J, leaving 17 bases between. In DNA form, the CDR3 reads TGTGCCAGCAGCTTAATATCCCAACAGGGTTACTACGAGCAGTACTTC. Translated: CASSLISQQGYYEQYF.